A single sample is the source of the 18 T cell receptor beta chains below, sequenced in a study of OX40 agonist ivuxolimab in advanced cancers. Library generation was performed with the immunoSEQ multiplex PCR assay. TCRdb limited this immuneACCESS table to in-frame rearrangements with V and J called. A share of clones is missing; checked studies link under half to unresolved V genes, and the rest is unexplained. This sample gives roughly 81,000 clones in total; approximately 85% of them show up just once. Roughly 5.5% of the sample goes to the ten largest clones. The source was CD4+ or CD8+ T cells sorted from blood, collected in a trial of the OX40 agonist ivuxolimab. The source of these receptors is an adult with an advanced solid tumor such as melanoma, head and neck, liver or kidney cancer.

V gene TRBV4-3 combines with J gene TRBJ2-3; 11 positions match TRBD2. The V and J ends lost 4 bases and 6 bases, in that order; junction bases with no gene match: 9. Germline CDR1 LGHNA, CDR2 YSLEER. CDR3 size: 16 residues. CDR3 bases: TGCGCCAGCAGCCGTCGCGCCGGGACTAGCGGTGATACGCAGTATTTT. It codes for CASSRRAGTSGDTQYF.

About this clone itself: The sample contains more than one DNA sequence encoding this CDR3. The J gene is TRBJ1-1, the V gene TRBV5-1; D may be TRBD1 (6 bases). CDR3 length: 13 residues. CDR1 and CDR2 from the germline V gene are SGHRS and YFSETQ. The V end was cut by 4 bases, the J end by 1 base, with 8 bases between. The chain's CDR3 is CASSRQENTEAFF. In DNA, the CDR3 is TGCGCCAGCAGCCGACAGGAGAACACTGAAGCTTTCTTT.

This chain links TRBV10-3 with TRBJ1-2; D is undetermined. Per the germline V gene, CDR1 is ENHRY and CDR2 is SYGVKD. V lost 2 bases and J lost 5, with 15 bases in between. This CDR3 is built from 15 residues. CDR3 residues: CAISELIDTLYGYTF. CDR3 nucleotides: TGTGCCATCAGTGAGCTAATCGATACCCTGTATGGCTACACCTTC.

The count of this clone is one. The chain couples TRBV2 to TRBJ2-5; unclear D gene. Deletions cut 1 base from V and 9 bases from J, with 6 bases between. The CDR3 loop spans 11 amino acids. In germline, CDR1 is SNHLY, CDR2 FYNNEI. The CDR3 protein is CASSEGVAQYF. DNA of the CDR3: TGTGCCAGCAGTGAAGGGGTGGCCCAGTACTTC.

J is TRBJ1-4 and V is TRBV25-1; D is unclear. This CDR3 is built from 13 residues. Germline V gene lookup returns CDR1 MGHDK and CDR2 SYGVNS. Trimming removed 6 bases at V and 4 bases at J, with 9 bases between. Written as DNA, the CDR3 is TGTGCCAGCAGGGACGGAGGTAATGAAAAACTGTTTTTT. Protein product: CASRDGGNEKLFF.

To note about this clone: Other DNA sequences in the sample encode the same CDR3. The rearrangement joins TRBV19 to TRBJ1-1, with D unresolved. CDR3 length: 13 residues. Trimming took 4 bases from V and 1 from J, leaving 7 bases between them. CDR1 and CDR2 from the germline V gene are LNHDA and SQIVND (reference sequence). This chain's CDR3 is CASSSVGNTEAFF. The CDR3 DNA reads TGTGCCAGTAGTAGTGTGGGGAACACTGAAGCTTTCTTT.

CDR3: CASSQDTGRPEAFF. The CDR3 DNA follows: TGTGCCAGCAGCCAAGACACAGGCAGACCTGAAGCTTTCTTT. J is TRBJ1-1 and V is TRBV7-9; perhaps TRBD1 as D (5 bases). Per germline, CDR1 SEHNR and CDR2 FQNEAQ (reference sequence). V lost 5 bases to trimming and J lost 6 bases, with 16 bases between them. The CDR3 contains 14 residues.

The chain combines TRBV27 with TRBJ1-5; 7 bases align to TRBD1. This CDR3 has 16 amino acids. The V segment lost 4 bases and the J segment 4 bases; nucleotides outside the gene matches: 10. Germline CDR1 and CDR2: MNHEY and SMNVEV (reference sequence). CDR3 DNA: TGTGCCAGCAGTTCGTCGACCGGACAGGTTAATCAGCCCCAGCATTTT. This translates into CASSSSTGQVNQPQHF.

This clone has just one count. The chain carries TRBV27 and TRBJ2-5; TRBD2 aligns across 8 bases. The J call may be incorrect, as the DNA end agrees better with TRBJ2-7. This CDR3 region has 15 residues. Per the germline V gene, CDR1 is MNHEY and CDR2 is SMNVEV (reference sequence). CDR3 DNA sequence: TGTGCCAGCAGTTTTTCTAGCGGGCCGGTCTACGAGCAGTACTTC. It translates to CASSFSSGPVYEQYF.

CDR3 loop: CASASEWGTEAFF. In nucleotides, the CDR3 is TGTGCTAGTGCCTCGGAATGGGGCACTGAAGCTTTCTTT. This sequence joins TRBV12-5 and TRBJ1-1, with D unresolved. CDR3 size: 13 residues. Germline CDR1 reads LGHNT; CDR2 reads FRNRAP. Trimming took off 7 bases at V and 4 bases at J, with 13 bases between the two ends.

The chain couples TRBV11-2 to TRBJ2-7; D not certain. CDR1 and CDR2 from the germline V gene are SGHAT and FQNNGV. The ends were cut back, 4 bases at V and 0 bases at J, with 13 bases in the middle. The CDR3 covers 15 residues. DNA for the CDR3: TGTGCCAGCAGCTGGTCATTCAGTTCCTCCTACGAGCAGTACTTC. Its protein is CASSWSFSSSYEQYF.

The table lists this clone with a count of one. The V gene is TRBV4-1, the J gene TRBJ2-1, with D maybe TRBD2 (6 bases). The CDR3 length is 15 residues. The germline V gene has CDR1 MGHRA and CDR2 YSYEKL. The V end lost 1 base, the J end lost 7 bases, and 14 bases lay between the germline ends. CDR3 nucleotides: TGCGCCAGCAGCCAAGGGACCGGGACTCCTAATGAGCAGTTCTTC. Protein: CASSQGTGTPNEQFF.

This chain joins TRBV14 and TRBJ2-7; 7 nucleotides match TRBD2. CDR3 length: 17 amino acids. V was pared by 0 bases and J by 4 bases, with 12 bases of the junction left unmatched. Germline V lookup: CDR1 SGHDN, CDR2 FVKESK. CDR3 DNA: TGTGCCAGCAGCCAAGACCTAGCGGATCGGAGAGTTTACGAGCAGTACTTC. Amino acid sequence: CASSQDLADRRVYEQYF.

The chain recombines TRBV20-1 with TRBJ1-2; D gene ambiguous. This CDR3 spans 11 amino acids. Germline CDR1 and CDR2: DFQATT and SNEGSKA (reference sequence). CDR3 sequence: CSPIGSSGYTF. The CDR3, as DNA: TGCAGCCCCATCGGGTCCTCGGGCTACACCTTC.

CDR3 bases: TGTGCCAGCGGGTTGGGGGGAGGCCCGACCTACGAGCAGTACTTC. This sequence encodes CASGLGGGPTYEQYF. The chain is built from TRBV27 and TRBJ2-7; a weak D match, TRBD2 (6 bases). CDR1 and CDR2 (germline): MNHEY, SMNVEV (reference sequence). V lost 8 bases, J lost 2 bases, and 19 bases lay in between. The CDR3 extends over 15 amino acids.

Here the CDR3 DNA reads TGTGCCAGCAGCCAGGGAGGGGTTTCTTCACCCCTCCACTTT. Protein product: CASSQGGVSSPLHF. This chain joins TRBV9 and TRBJ1-6; weak D call: TRBD1 (5 bases). Per germline, CDR1 SGDLS and CDR2 YYNGEE. V was pared by 4 bases and J by 9 bases, with 14 bases between. This CDR3 is 14 amino acids long.

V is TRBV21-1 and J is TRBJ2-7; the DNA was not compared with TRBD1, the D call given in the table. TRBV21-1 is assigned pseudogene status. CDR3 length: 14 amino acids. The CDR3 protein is CASSTWTPNYEQYF. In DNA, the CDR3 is TGTGCCAGCAGCACATGGACACCCAACTACGAGCAGTACTTC.

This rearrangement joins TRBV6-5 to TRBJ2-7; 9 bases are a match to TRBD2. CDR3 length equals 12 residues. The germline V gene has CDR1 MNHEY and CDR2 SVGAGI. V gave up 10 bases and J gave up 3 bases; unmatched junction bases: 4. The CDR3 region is CATLTSGYEQYF. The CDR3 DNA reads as TGTGCCACCCTGACTAGCGGCTACGAGCAGTACTTC.